These 28 T cell receptor beta chains came from one sample sequenced in a study of cytomegalovirus exposure and HLA in healthy donors. Primers included in the PCR were 60 Vbeta and 13 Jbeta primers. TCRdb's copy holds only in-frame clones and misses some; the assay was immunoSEQ multiplex PCR. The sample yields about 150,000 clones, approximately 80% seen once. Sample: PBMCs. The receptor source for this set is a man younger than 30 in good health and CMV-seronegative.

This chain connects TRBV11-2 to TRBJ2-1; the match to TRBD2 covers 11 bases. Germline CDR1 is SGHAT and CDR2 is FQNNGV. The CDR3 contains 16 residues. Trimming cost V 2 bases and J 5 bases; bases outside gene matches: 5. The CDR3 reads CASSLWLAGGNNEQFF. CDR3 coding DNA: TGTGCCAGCAGCTTATGGCTAGCGGGGGGTAACAATGAGCAGTTCTTC.

The J gene is TRBJ2-1, the V gene TRBV18; no firm D call. Looked up from germline, CDR1 is KGHSH and CDR2 is LQKENI. The V and J ends lost 6 bases and 9 bases respectively, with 15 bases between them. This CDR3 spans 13 amino acids. In DNA form, the CDR3 reads TGTGCCAGCTCCAACCTATTGCTTCGTGAGCAGTTCTTC. This encodes CASSNLLLREQFF.

The chain combines TRBV7-9 with TRBJ2-3; D possibly corresponds to TRBD2 (6 bases). Germline CDR1 SEHNR, CDR2 FQNEAQ (reference sequence). CDR3 length: 16 amino acids. Deletions cut 5 bases from V and 2 bases from J, with 17 bases between. CDR3 DNA: TGTGCCAGCAGCCTATACGGGGGAGCCCCCACAGATACGCAGTATTTT. Residues: CASSLYGGAPTDTQYF. The variable domain in full, with the rest retrieved from reference TRBV7-9 and TRBJ2-3, is DTGVSQNPRHKITKRGQNVTFRCDPISEHNRLYWYRQTLGQGPEFLTYFQNEAQLEKSRLLSDRFSAERPKGSFSTLEIQRTEQGDSAMYLCASSLYGGAPTDTQYFGPGTRLTVL.

This chain connects TRBV7-2 to TRBJ2-7, with TRBD1 identical over 7 bases. V shed 5 bases and J 2 bases; nucleotides not matched to a gene: 6. In germline, CDR1 is SGHTA, CDR2 FQGNSA. The CDR3 totals 14 residues. The CDR3 spells CASSLNRGTYEQYF. The CDR3 region has the DNA TGTGCCAGCAGCCTCAACAGGGGCACCTACGAGCAGTACTTC.

The V gene is TRBV5-1, the J gene TRBJ2-1; 7 bases are shared with TRBD1. J gave up 5 bases and V 2 bases, and 4 bases lay outside the gene matches. This CDR3 has 14 amino acids. The germline gives CDR1 SGHRS, CDR2 YFSETQ. CDR3 residues: CASSLRTGDNEQFF. CDR3 DNA sequence: TGCGCCAGCAGCTTACGGACAGGAGACAATGAGCAGTTCTTC.

The chain joins TRBV7-8 to TRBJ2-1; D not resolved. The CDR3 contains 13 residues. Between the trimmed V and J ends, which lost 0 bases and 10 bases, there was a span of 10 bases. CDR1 is SGHVS, CDR2 FQNEAQ, per germline. The CDR3 nucleotides are TGTGCCAGCAGCTTAGCTGAAGTAAGCGAGCAGTTCTTC. This sequence encodes CASSLAEVSEQFF. The entire variable domain, with the rest obtained from reference TRBV7-8 and TRBJ2-1, is as follows: GAGVSQSPRYKVAKRGQDVALRCDPISGHVSLFWYQQALGQGPEFLTYFQNEAQLDKSGLPSDRFFAERPEGSVSTLKIQRTQQEDSAVYLCASSLAEVSEQFFGPGTRLTVL.

The chain links TRBV4-1 to TRBJ1-5, with 8 bases identical to TRBD1. Germline assignment: CDR1 MGHRA and CDR2 YSYEKL. The V gene end was trimmed by 1 base and the J gene end by 2 bases; junction bases not matched to a gene: 10. The CDR3 has 18 amino acids. DNA for the CDR3: TGCGCCAGCAGCCAAGTGCCAGGGGGCACGAATGGCAATCAGCCCCAGCATTTT. Residues: CASSQVPGGTNGNQPQHF.

CDR3 region: CASSEVAGASDEQFF. Written as DNA, the CDR3 is TGTGCCAGCAGTGAGGTAGCGGGAGCGTCTGATGAGCAGTTCTTC. This chain connects TRBV6-4 to TRBJ2-1, with 9 bases aligning to TRBD2. The CDR3 is made up of 15 amino acids. Germline V gives CDR1 MRHNA, CDR2 SNTAGT. V lost 3 bases to trimming and J lost 8 bases; unmatched junction nucleotides: 8.

This chain uses TRBV28 with TRBJ2-2; D gene uncertain. Deletions cut 7 bases from V and 0 bases from J, with 15 bases between. CDR1 and CDR2 (germline): MDHEN, SYDVKM. The CDR3 is made up of 16 amino acids. CDR3: CASTPVGPANTGELFF. CDR3 bases: TGTGCCAGCACCCCAGTGGGCCCCGCGAACACCGGGGAGCTGTTTTTT.

This clone appeared a single time. The rearrangement joins TRBV15 to TRBJ2-7; tentative D call: TRBD2 (6 bases). V was cut by 0 bases and J by 4 bases, with 7 bases left in between. Germline CDR1 LNHNV, CDR2 YYDKDF (reference sequence). This CDR3 region has 13 residues. The DNA for the CDR3 is TGTGCCACCAGCAGAGAGGGGGGATACGAGCAGTACTTC. Translation gives CATSREGGYEQYF.

The gene calls are TRBV4-3 and TRBJ2-7; D possibly corresponds to TRBD1 (5 bases). Germline V gene lookup returns CDR1 LGHNA and CDR2 YSLEER. V lost 0 bases to trimming and J lost 5 bases, with 20 bases between them. The CDR3 is 17 residues long. The CDR3 is CASSQDPVAGSMHEQYF. The CDR3 nucleotides are TGCGCCAGCAGCCAAGATCCGGTGGCAGGGTCTATGCACGAGCAGTACTTC.

This clone occurred once. The J gene is TRBJ2-7, the V gene TRBV18; the D is unclear. Trimming cost V 6 bases and J 3 bases, with 12 bases left between them. The CDR3 has 13 residues. Germline V gene data show CDR1 as KGHSH and CDR2 as LQKENI. CDR3 nucleotide sequence: TGTGCCAGCTCCACAACATCGGGCTACGAGCAGTACTTC. This translates into CASSTTSGYEQYF.

On this clone itself: The sample contains more than one DNA sequence encoding this CDR3. V is TRBV6-5 and J is TRBJ2-7; D is uncertain. CDR3 length equals 12 residues. V lost 6 bases to trimming and J lost 4 bases, with 10 bases between them. CDR1 MNHEY and CDR2 SVGAGI come from the germline V gene. The CDR3 nucleotides are TGTGCCAGCAGCCCTGGAGCGTACGAGCAGTACTTC. Residues: CASSPGAYEQYF.

The chain is built from TRBV27 and TRBJ2-7; 8 nucleotides match TRBD2. The junction had 10 bases not matched to a gene; V was cut back by 8 bases and J by 4 bases. Germline-derived CDR1 and CDR2 are MNHEY and SMNVEV (reference sequence). The CDR3 has 14 amino acids. The CDR3 nucleotides are TGTGCCAGCTCCTTGGGGCTAGCGGGTTACGAGCAGTACTTC. Amino acid sequence: CASSLGLAGYEQYF.

The rearrangement uses TRBV7-9 and TRBJ1-4; 9 bases align to TRBD1. The CDR3 spans 15 residues. V gave up 1 base and J gave up 7 bases; unmatched junction bases: 4. CDR1 is SEHNR, CDR2 FQNEAQ, per germline (reference sequence). The DNA of the CDR3 is TGTGCCAGCAGCTTAGGATTGGGACAGGGTGAAAAACTGTTTTTT. Translated: CASSLGLGQGEKLFF.

V gene TRBV10-3 combines with J gene TRBJ2-3, with a possible D match to TRBD2 (6 bases). Per germline, CDR1 ENHRY and CDR2 SYGVKD. Trimming took off 5 bases at V and 6 bases at J, with 12 bases between the two ends. The CDR3 extends over 13 amino acids. This CDR3 reads CAISQTRSDTQYF. The CDR3 DNA reads TGTGCCATCAGTCAGACTAGGTCTGATACGCAGTATTTT.

J is TRBJ2-7 and V is TRBV7-2; D gene uncertain. The germline V gene encodes CDR1 SGHTA and CDR2 FQGNSA. The CDR3 length is 14 residues. Trimming pared 5 bases from V and 2 bases from J, leaving 13 bases between. The CDR3 DNA sequence: TGTGCCAGCAGCCAGTCCCTTACCGCCTACGAGCAGTACTTC. This sequence encodes CASSQSLTAYEQYF.

This sequence joins TRBV9 and TRBJ2-7, with 7 bases lining up with TRBD2. J gave up 4 bases and V 0 bases, and 4 bases lay outside the gene matches. The germline CDR1 and CDR2 sequences are SGDLS and YYNGEE. CDR3 length equals 14 residues. The CDR3 DNA reads as TGTGCCAGCAGCGTAGCCCCTAGCGGATACGAGCAGTACTTC. This codes for CASSVAPSGYEQYF.

The CDR3 protein is CASSPGLREDLYGYTF. In nucleotides, the CDR3 is TGTGCCAGCAGCCCTGGCTTGCGGGAGGACCTATATGGCTACACCTTC. V gene TRBV9 combines with J gene TRBJ1-2, with no clear D. Germline CDR1 SGDLS, CDR2 YYNGEE. The CDR3 length is 16 residues. Trimming removed 4 bases at V and 5 bases at J, with 21 bases between. Variable domain in full (rest from reference TRBV9 and TRBJ1-2): DSGVTQTPKHLITATGQRVTLRCSPRSGDLSVYWYQQSLDQGLQFLIQYYNGEERAKGNILERFSAQQFPDLHSELNLSSLELGDSALYFCASSPGLREDLYGYTFGSGTRLTVV.

The chain joins TRBV6-6 to TRBJ2-2; TRBD2 agrees at 7 bases. The CDR3 loop spans 13 amino acids. The germline V gene encodes CDR1 MNHNY and CDR2 SVGAGI (reference sequence). V shed 11 bases and J 7 bases; nucleotides not matched to a gene: 10. The CDR3 loop reads CAAVAGGGGELFF. CDR3 nucleotide sequence: TGTGCCGCCGTAGCGGGCGGAGGCGGGGAGCTGTTTTTT.

CDR3: CASSAQDSGIYEQYF. CDR3 DNA sequence: TGTGCCAGCAGCGCCCAGGATTCCGGGATCTACGAGCAGTACTTC. V usage is TRBV9 and J usage is TRBJ2-7; perhaps TRBD2 as D (5 bases). Germline V lookup: CDR1 SGDLS, CDR2 YYNGEE. V was shortened by 3 bases and J by 3 bases, with 16 bases between the two germline ends. CDR3 size: 15 residues.

This sequence joins TRBV2 and TRBJ1-2, with D unclear. The CDR3 has 17 residues. Germline assignment: CDR1 SNHLY and CDR2 FYNNEI. The V gene lost 6 bases and the J gene lost 9 bases, with 29 bases spanning the gap. The CDR3 here is CASRKGSGVFGVRSYTF. The CDR3 DNA reads as TGTGCCAGCAGGAAGGGCAGCGGGGTATTTGGGGTGAGAAGCTACACCTTC.

The chain combines TRBV29-1 with TRBJ2-1, with D tentatively TRBD2 (5 bases). The CDR3 extends over 15 amino acids. V was pared by 6 bases and J by 5 bases, with 20 bases between. Germline V lookup: CDR1 SQVTM, CDR2 ANQGSEA. The CDR3 spells CSVDLGENSNNEQFF. CDR3 sequence (DNA): TGCAGCGTAGATCTCGGGGAGAATTCGAACAATGAGCAGTTCTTC.

A few counts support this clone. The genes are TRBV6-5 and TRBJ2-5, with TRBD1 matching over 7 bases. CDR1 MNHEY and CDR2 SVGAGI come from the germline V gene. CDR3 length: 13 residues. V was pared by 5 bases and J by 5 bases, with 5 bases of the junction left unmatched. CDR3 DNA: TGTGCCAGCAGTACGACAGGGCGGGAGACCCAGTACTTC. Its translation: CASSTTGRETQYF.

The chain joins TRBV5-1 to TRBJ2-1; 7 bases fit TRBD1. The V segment lost 7 bases and the J segment 0 bases; nucleotides outside the gene matches: 10. Germline V CDR1 and CDR2: SGHRS, YFSETQ. This CDR3 has 16 amino acids. CDR3 sequence reads: CASGSYRGTSYNEQFF. CDR3 DNA: TGCGCCAGCGGATCATACAGGGGCACCTCCTACAATGAGCAGTTCTTC.

This chain uses TRBV6-1 with TRBJ1-3; a possible D gene is TRBD1 (6 bases). CDR3 length equals 14 residues. The germline gives CDR1 MNHNS, CDR2 SASEGT. V lost 6 bases to trimming and J lost 7 bases, with 16 bases between them. The CDR3 loop is CASRKQGLGNTIYF. The DNA for the CDR3 is TGTGCCAGCAGAAAACAGGGCCTAGGGAACACCATATATTTT.

The chain joins TRBV7-9 to TRBJ2-7; D may be TRBD2 (5 bases). The germline gives CDR1 SEHNR, CDR2 FQNEAQ (reference sequence). V lost 1 base and J lost 6, with 10 bases in between. This CDR3 is 13 amino acids long. CDR3 DNA sequence: TGTGCCAGCAGCTTAGAAGGAGGAGGCGAGCAGTACTTC. Its protein product is CASSLEGGGEQYF.

This rearrangement joins TRBV10-2 to TRBJ1-5; possible D gene TRBD1, 5 bases. CDR1 and CDR2 from the germline V gene are WSHSY and SAAADI. The CDR3 totals 14 residues. V lost 4 bases to trimming and J lost 1 base, with 8 bases between them. As DNA, the CDR3 is TGCGCCAGCAGTGGGGACTCCAGCAATCAGCCCCAGCATTTT. As protein: CASSGDSSNQPQHF.